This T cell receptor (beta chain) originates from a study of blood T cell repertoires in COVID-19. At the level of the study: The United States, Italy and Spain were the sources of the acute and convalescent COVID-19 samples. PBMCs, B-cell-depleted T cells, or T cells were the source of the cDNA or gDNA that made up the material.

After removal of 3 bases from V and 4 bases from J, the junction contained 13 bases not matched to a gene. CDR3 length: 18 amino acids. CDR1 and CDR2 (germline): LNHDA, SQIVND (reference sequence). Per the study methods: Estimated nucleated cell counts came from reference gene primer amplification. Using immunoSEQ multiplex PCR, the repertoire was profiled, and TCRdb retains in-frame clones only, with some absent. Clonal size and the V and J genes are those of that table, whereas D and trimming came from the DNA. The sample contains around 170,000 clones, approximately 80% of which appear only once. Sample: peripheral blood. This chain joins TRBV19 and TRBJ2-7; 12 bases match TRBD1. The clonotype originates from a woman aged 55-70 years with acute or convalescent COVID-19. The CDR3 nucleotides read TGTGCCAGTAGTATCCTCGGAATCTCGGGACAGGGGGCTTACGAGCAGTACTTC. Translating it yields CASSILGISGQGAYEQYF.